This T cell receptor beta chain originates from a study of blood T cell repertoires in COVID-19. In the study overall: COVID-19 samples collected from the United States, Italy and Spain covered acute and convalescent phases. T cells, B-cell-depleted T cells, or PBMCs supplied cDNA or gDNA.

This clone was seen once. In the original analysis: Nucleated cell number was recorded as an estimate derived from reference gene primer amplification. Here immunoSEQ multiplex PCR was the method, and the copy in TCRdb shows in-frame clones only, minus some. V, J and clone size were drawn from that table, and D and trimming were deduced from the DNA. Altogether about 230,000 clones are present, roughly four fifths being singletons, with the ten largest covering approximately 7.4%. The germline V gene has CDR1 SGHAT and CDR2 FQNNGV. This CDR3 region has 11 residues. With 4 bases removed from V and 5 bases from J, the gap between germline ends came to 5 bases.

The sample was peripheral blood. The V and J genes are TRBV11-2 and TRBJ2-5; a weak D match, TRBD2 (5 bases). The TCR sequence derives from a woman aged 45-60 years with acute or convalescent COVID-19. The CDR3 nucleotides read TGTGCCAGCAGCTGGGAGGAGACCCAGTACTTC. This translates into CASSWEETQYF.